Described below is a single T cell receptor beta chain sequence and its context. The sample originates from a study of blood T cell repertoires in COVID-19. The data were produced by immunoSEQ multiplex PCR, yet TCRdb's version contains in-frame clones alone and is incomplete. The sample shows tens of thousands of clones, about 90% of them seen only once. V shed 0 bases, J shed 2 bases, and the junction held 2 bases outside the gene matches. Germline V gene data show CDR1 as MNHEY and CDR2 as SVGAGI. The CDR3 has 15 amino acids. The chain links TRBV6-5 to TRBJ2-7; 9 nucleotides line up with TRBD1. The sequenced material came from peripheral blood. The sequence derives from a woman aged 50 to 60 with COVID-19, enrolled during active disease. CDR3 in amino acids: CASSYSGTGTYEQYF. CDR3 nucleotides: TGTGCCAGCAGTTACTCCGGGACAGGGACCTACGAGCAGTACTTC.